This T cell receptor (beta chain) was captured by sequencing in a study of beta chain features in type 1 diabetes. Ten or more counts support this clone. TCRB transcripts that were expressed got sequenced, as all of the isolated RNA had been reverse transcribed. Naive, central memory and regulatory T cell samples averaged about 3.5 million reads. Clones were sequenced by immunoSEQ multiplex PCR, and TCRdb holds only the in-frame ones, with some missing. The sample yields roughly 290,000 clones, under 8.5% seen once. The source of this sequence is a woman aged 18-35 years in good health. Sequencing was performed on central memory CD4+ T cells from blood.

The chain's CDR3 is CASSLGSTEETQYF. DNA of the CDR3: TGCGCCAGCAGCTTGGGGAGTACCGAAGAGACCCAGTACTTC. The V gene is TRBV5-1, the J gene TRBJ2-5; D uncertain. The CDR3 contains 14 residues. V shed 0 bases and J shed 3 bases, with 9 bases lying between them. The germline V gene encodes CDR1 SGHRS and CDR2 YFSETQ.